This T cell receptor beta chain derives from a study of T-cell reconstitution after alpha-beta-depleted transplantation in children. Whole-study findings and limits: One year post-transplant, T-cell counts and diversity were largely derived from T cells produced anew.

Trimming took off 4 bases at V and 8 bases at J, with 9 bases between the two ends. Germline CDR1 MGHDK, CDR2 SYGVNS. The CDR3 consists of 13 residues. The sample holds a few counts of this clonotype. What it recognizes is unknown. Unique molecular identifiers were used in preparing the TCRbeta library. MiXCR, applied by TCRdb to the PCR reads, yields one record per CDR3 protein. Here the sample spans around 64,000 distinct CDR3 sequences, about 11% being singletons. The source is a boy between 5 and 17 years old with acute myeloid leukemia, due to receive a stem cell transplant. The sample was PBMCs, taken before TCRalphabeta/CD19-depleted stem cell transplant. The chain has TRBV25-1 and TRBJ1-6; no clear D gene. CDR3 sequence (DNA): TGTGCCAGCAGTGCCCGGACTTATTCACCCCTCCACTTT. Translating gives CASSARTYSPLHF.